Listed here are 9 T cell receptor beta chains from one sample, sequenced in a study of blood T cell repertoires in COVID-19. Produced via immunoSEQ multiplex PCR; TCRdb's table is partial and in-frame only. The sample has more than 85,000 clones, approximately 93% seen once. The material sequenced was peripheral blood. Source of these receptors: a man aged 60-69 years with acute or convalescent COVID-19.

CDR3 loop: CASTPDRGLVTEAFF. CDR3 sequence (DNA): TGTGCCAGCACCCCGGACAGGGGATTGGTCACTGAAGCTTTCTTT. The V call is TRBV6-5, the J call TRBJ1-1; 9 bases match TRBD1. V shed 7 bases and J 4 bases; nucleotides not matched to a gene: 10. CDR1 and CDR2 from the germline V gene are MNHEY and SVGAGI. The CDR3 length is 15 residues.

The chain employs TRBV3-1 (or the pseudogene TRBV3-2) and TRBJ1-6; D is uncertain. The CDR3 is 13 residues long. Germline V gene sequence: CDR1 LGHDT, CDR2 YNNKEL (reference sequence). V was cut by 0 bases and J by 12 bases, with 9 bases left in between. The CDR3 sequence: CASSQDLRGPLHF. Here the CDR3 DNA reads TGTGCCAGCAGCCAAGATCTTCGGGGACCCCTCCACTTT.

The V and J genes are TRBV7-5 and TRBJ1-5; the table calls TRBD1, which could not be checked here. TRBV7-5 is given as a pseudogene. This CDR3 region has 17 residues. The CDR3 here is CARSHNPRDRGNQPQHF. In DNA form, the CDR3 reads TGTGCCAGAAGCCATAATCCCCGGGACAGGGGTAACCAGCCCCAGCATTTT.

The chain is built from TRBV5-6 and TRBJ2-2; 8 positions match TRBD2. This CDR3 comprises 17 residues. Germline lookup yields CDR1 SGHDT and CDR2 YYEEEE. V dropped 5 bases and J dropped 0; count of bases not matched to a gene: 9. CDR3 protein: CASSSKPGLANTGELFF. In DNA form, the CDR3 reads TGTGCCAGCAGTTCGAAACCGGGACTAGCGAACACCGGGGAGCTGTTTTTT.

V gene TRBV11-2 combines with J gene TRBJ2-1; D might be TRBD2 (6 bases). Germline V gene sequence: CDR1 SGHAT, CDR2 FQNNGV. Trimming pared 2 bases from V and 9 bases from J, leaving 11 bases between. The CDR3 consists of 13 residues. This CDR3 reads CASSLTSKSEQFF. The CDR3 DNA is TGTGCCAGCAGCTTAACTAGCAAGAGTGAGCAGTTCTTC.

The chain recombines TRBV19 with TRBJ1-2; D unclear. The CDR3 has 13 amino acids. Germline V gene sequence: CDR1 LNHDA, CDR2 SQIVND (reference sequence). V was shortened by 6 bases and J by 3 bases, with 11 bases between the two germline ends. The CDR3 region is CASRPRVDYGYTF. The DNA for the CDR3 is TGTGCCAGTAGACCTCGGGTCGACTATGGCTACACCTTC. Full variable domain (rest looked up from reference TRBV19 and TRBJ1-2): DGGITQSPKYLFRKEGQNVTLSCEQNLNHDAMYWYRQDPGQGLRLIYYSQIVNDFQKGDIAEGYSVSREKKESFPLTVTSAQKNPTAFYLCASRPRVDYGYTFGSGTRLTVV.

The V call is TRBV11-2, the J call TRBJ2-5; no firm D call. The CDR3 runs to 12 residues. Per the germline V gene, CDR1 is SGHAT and CDR2 is FQNNGV. Trimming cost V 6 bases and J 2 bases, with 7 bases left between them. CDR3 DNA: TGTGCCAGCAGATCAACACAAGAGACCCAGTACTTC. Its protein product is CASRSTQETQYF.

V is TRBV6-6 and J is TRBJ2-2; TRBD2 matches at 8 bases. Losses at the gene ends were 6 bases for V and 1 base for J; bases not matched to a gene: 1. The CDR3 contains 14 residues. Germline V CDR1 and CDR2: MNHNY, SVGAGI (reference sequence). In nucleotides, the CDR3 is TGTGCCAGCAGGAGCGGGGGGAACACCGGGGAGCTGTTTTTT. Translation: CASRSGGNTGELFF.

V usage is TRBV5-1 and J usage is TRBJ1-1; D is unresolved. CDR1 and CDR2 from the germline V gene are SGHRS and YFSETQ. This CDR3 spans 15 amino acids. V was trimmed by 7 bases and J by 1 base, leaving 17 bases between them. The CDR3 DNA follows: TGCGCCAGCCGGAAGGAGGGAAATCGGAACACTGAAGCTTTCTTT. It codes for CASRKEGNRNTEAFF.